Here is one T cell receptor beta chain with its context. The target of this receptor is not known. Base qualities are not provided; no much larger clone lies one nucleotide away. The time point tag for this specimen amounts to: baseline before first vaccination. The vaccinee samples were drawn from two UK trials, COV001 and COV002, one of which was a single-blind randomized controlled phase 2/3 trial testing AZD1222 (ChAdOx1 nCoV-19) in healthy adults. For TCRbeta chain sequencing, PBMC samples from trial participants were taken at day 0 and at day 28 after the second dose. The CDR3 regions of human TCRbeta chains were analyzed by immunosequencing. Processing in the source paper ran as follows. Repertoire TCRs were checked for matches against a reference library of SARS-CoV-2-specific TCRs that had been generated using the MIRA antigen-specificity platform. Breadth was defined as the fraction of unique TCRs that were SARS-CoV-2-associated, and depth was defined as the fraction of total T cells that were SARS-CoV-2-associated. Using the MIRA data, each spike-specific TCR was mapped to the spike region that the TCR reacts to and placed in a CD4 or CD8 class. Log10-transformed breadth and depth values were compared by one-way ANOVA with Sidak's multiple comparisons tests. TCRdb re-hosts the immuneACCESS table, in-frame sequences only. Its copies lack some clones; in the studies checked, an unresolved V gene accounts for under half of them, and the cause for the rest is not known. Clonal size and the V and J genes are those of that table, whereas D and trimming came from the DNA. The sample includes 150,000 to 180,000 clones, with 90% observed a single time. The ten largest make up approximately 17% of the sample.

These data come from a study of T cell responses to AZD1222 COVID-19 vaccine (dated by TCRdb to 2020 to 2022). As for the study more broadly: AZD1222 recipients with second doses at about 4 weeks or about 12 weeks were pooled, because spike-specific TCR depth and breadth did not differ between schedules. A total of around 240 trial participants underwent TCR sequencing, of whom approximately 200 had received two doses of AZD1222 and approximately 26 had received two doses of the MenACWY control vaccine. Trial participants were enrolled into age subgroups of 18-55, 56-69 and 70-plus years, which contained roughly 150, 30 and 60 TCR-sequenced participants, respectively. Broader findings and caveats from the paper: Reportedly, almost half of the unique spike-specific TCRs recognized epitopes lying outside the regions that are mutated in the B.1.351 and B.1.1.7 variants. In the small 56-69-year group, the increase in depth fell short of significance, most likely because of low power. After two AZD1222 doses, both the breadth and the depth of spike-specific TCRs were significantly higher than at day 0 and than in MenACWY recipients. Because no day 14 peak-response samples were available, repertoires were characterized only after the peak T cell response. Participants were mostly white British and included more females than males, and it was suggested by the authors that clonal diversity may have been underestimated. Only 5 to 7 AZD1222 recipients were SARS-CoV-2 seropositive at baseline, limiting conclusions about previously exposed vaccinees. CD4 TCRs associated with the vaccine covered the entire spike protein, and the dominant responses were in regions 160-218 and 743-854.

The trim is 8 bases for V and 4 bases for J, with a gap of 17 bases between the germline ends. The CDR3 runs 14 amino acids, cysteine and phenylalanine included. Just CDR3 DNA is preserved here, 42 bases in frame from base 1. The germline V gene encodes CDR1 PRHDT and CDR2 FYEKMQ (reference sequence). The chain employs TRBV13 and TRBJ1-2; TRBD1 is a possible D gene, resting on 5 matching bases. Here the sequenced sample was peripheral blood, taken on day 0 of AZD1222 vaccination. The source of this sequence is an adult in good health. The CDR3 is CASAPRDRAYGYTF. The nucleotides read TGTGCCAGCGCGCCCCGGGACCGTGCCTATGGCTACACCTTC.